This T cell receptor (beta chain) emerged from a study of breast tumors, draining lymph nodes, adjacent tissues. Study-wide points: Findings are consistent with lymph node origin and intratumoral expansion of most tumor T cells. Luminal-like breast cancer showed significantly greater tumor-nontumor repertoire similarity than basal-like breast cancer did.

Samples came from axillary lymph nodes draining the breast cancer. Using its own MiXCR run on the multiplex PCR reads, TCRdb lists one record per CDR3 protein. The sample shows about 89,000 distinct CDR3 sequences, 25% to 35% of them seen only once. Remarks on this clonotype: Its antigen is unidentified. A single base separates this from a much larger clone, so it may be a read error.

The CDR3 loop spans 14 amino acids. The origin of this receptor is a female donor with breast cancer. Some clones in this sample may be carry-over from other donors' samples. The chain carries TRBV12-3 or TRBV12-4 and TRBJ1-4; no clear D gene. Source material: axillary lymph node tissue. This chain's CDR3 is CATQPQGINEKLSF. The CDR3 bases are TGTGCCACCCAACCCCAAGGAATTAATGAAAAACTGTCTTTT.